The 21 T cell receptor beta chains in this list originate from one sample, sequenced in a study of T-cell memory formation after mild COVID-19. MiXCR was run by TCRdb on the 5' RACE reads, yielding one entry per CDR3 protein. This sample has some 150,000 distinct CDR3 sequences, with roughly 19% found just once. The specimen was PBMCs or a T cell subset sorted from them (not recorded which). The receptor source for this set is an adult woman who had mild COVID-19 (a few samples of this study predate the infection). Cell type and time point are not known.

The genes are TRBV20-1 and TRBJ2-3; 7 nucleotides match TRBD2. Germline trimming cut 3 bases from V and 0 bases from J; bases unmatched to any gene: 6. Looked up from germline, CDR1 is DFQATT and CDR2 is SNEGSKA (reference sequence). The CDR3 is 15 residues long. CDR3 DNA: TGCAGTGCTAGCGGGGTCGGGGGGAGCACAGATACGCAGTATTTT. Protein: CSASGVGGSTDTQYF.

The gene calls are TRBV7-8 and TRBJ2-5; D unresolved. This CDR3 spans 13 amino acids. Germline V CDR1 and CDR2: SGHVS, FQNEAQ. V was cut by 3 bases and J by 3 bases, with 8 bases left in between. The CDR3 DNA reads TGTGCCAGCAGCTTCGGCTTAAAAGAGACCCAGTACTTC. Protein: CASSFGLKETQYF.

On this clonotype itself: This may be a read error: a much more frequent sequence differs by one nucleotide. The chain is built from TRBV5-6 and TRBJ2-1; 9 bases are shared with TRBD1. The CDR3 consists of 15 residues. The germline gives CDR1 SGHDT, CDR2 YYEEEE. The CDR3, as DNA: TGTGACAGCAGATTAGGACAGGGGACATACAATGAGCAGTTCTTC. Translation: CDSRLGQGTYNEQFF.

In this sample, this clonotype turned up a few times. The J gene is TRBJ2-3, the V gene TRBV6-5; D possibly corresponds to TRBD2 (5 bases). With 6 bases removed from V and 4 bases from J, the gap between germline ends came to 20 bases. CDR1 is MNHEY and CDR2 is SVGAGI in the germline V gene. The CDR3 has 16 residues. CDR3 DNA sequence: TGTGCCAGCAGACCCCCGAGGGCTGGGAGCGCAGATACGCAGTATTTT. Translated: CASRPPRAGSADTQYF.

This clonotype was counted between two and nine times. J is TRBJ2-2 and V is TRBV5-1; D might be TRBD2 (6 bases). The CDR3 loop spans 15 amino acids. Germline V lookup: CDR1 SGHRS, CDR2 YFSETQ. With 0 bases removed from V and 0 bases from J, the gap between germline ends came to 6 bases. The chain's CDR3 is CASSLGGTNTGELFF. The CDR3 region has the DNA TGCGCCAGCAGCTTGGGCGGGACGAACACCGGGGAGCTGTTTTTT.

This clonotype turned up a few times. The chain employs TRBV12-3 or TRBV12-4 and TRBJ1-5; D uncertain. CDR3 length: 16 residues. V shed 3 bases and J shed 0 bases, with 12 bases lying between them. The CDR3 loop reads CASSFWRVYSNQPQHF. The CDR3 nucleotides are TGTGCCAGCAGTTTTTGGAGAGTCTATAGCAATCAGCCCCAGCATTTT.

J is TRBJ1-1 and V is TRBV5-1, with 9 bases identical to TRBD1. The germline V gene encodes CDR1 SGHRS and CDR2 YFSETQ. This CDR3 contains 13 residues. The V gene end was trimmed by 7 bases and the J gene end by 1 base; junction bases not matched to a gene: 2. The CDR3 reads CASSTGGNTEAFF. The CDR3 DNA reads TGCGCCAGCTCGACAGGGGGGAACACTGAAGCTTTCTTT. Based on the CDR3 plus reference TRBV5-1 and TRBJ1-1, the full variable domain is KAGVTQTPRYLIKTRGQQVTLSCSPISGHRSVSWYQQTPGQGLQFLFEYFSETQRNKGNFPGRFSGRQFSNSRSEMNVSTLELGDSALYLCASSTGGNTEAFFGQGTRLTVV.

The CDR3 region has the DNA TGTGCCAGCAGTTTTGGGGATGACAATGAGCAGTTCTTC. Its translation is CASSFGDDNEQFF. The chain recombines TRBV12-3 or TRBV12-4 with TRBJ2-1; no firm D call. Deletions cut 3 bases from V and 5 bases from J, with 8 bases between. The CDR3 has 13 residues.

The chain has TRBV14 and TRBJ1-1; no clear D. V lost 3 bases and J 0 bases, leaving 11 bases between the germline ends. This CDR3 is built from 15 residues. Germline V gives CDR1 SGHDN, CDR2 FVKESK. Here the CDR3 DNA reads TGTGCCAGCAGCCAGTTCAAGGGAGTGAACACTGAAGCTTTCTTT. Translation: CASSQFKGVNTEAFF.

The chain employs TRBV3-1 and TRBJ2-3; D unresolved. The germline CDR1 and CDR2 sequences are LGHDT and YNNKEL (reference sequence). This CDR3 region has 14 residues. With 4 bases removed from V and 4 bases from J, the gap between germline ends came to 12 bases. CDR3 in amino acids: CASSLRYGPDTQYF. The CDR3 DNA reads TGTGCCAGCAGCCTCCGCTACGGCCCAGATACGCAGTATTTT.

The sample holds a few counts of this clonotype. The CDR3: CASSPTAGNTGELFF. In nucleotides, the CDR3 is TGCGCCAGCAGCCCAACTGCAGGGAACACCGGGGAGCTGTTTTTT. V and J are TRBV5-1 and TRBJ2-2; D is unresolved. V was clipped by 4 bases and J by 1 base, with 11 bases between them. Germline V gene sequence: CDR1 SGHRS, CDR2 YFSETQ. This CDR3 is built from 15 residues.

The CDR3 sequence is CASSTGLGAKAFF. As DNA, the CDR3 is TGTGCCAGCAGCACCGGGCTAGGGGCTAAAGCTTTCTTT. V usage is TRBV7-2 and J usage is TRBJ1-1; D perhaps matches TRBD1 (5 bases). V lost 5 bases and J lost 9, with 16 bases in between. CDR3 length: 13 residues. Germline V gene lookup returns CDR1 SGHTA and CDR2 FQGNSA.

The sample holds many counts of this clonotype. This chain uses TRBV11-2 with TRBJ2-7; 7 nucleotides match TRBD1. V was clipped by 1 base and J by 4 bases; unmatched bases: 16. CDR1 is SGHAT, CDR2 FQNNGV, per germline. The CDR3 is 18 residues long. CDR3 residues: CASSLGGSDRRTYYEQYF. The CDR3 bases are TGTGCCAGCAGCTTAGGGGGCTCGGACAGGAGAACTTATTACGAGCAGTACTTC.

The CDR3 DNA reads TGTGCCAGCACCCTCGGACAGAACACCTACGAGCAGTACTTC. Amino acids: CASTLGQNTYEQYF. The V gene is TRBV12-3 or TRBV12-4, the J gene TRBJ2-7; D possibly corresponds to TRBD1 (6 bases). The V gene lost 7 bases and the J gene lost 2 bases, with 15 bases spanning the gap. This CDR3 is built from 14 residues.

The CDR3 is CASSLAYGGRAHEQYF. The CDR3 DNA reads TGTGCCAGCAGCTTAGCGTACGGCGGGAGGGCCCACGAGCAGTACTTC. This chain links TRBV7-2 with TRBJ2-7; 9 bases fit TRBD2. The V gene end was trimmed by 0 bases and the J gene end by 5 bases; junction bases not matched to a gene: 8. CDR1 is SGHTA and CDR2 is FQGNSA in the germline V gene. The CDR3 has 16 residues.

This chain connects TRBV5-4 to TRBJ2-1, with D possibly matching TRBD2 (7 bases). Trimming stripped 4 bases from V and 6 bases from J, with 17 bases between. Germline V gene data show CDR1 as SGHNT and CDR2 as YYREEE (reference sequence). The length of the CDR3 is 15 residues. The CDR3 DNA is TGTGCCAGCAGCCAGGGGCAAGCGGGAAGCAATGAGCAGTTCTTC. Its translation is CASSQGQAGSNEQFF.

This clonotype was counted between two and nine times. The chain has TRBV12-3 or TRBV12-4 and TRBJ1-1; 9 bases line up with TRBD1. V was pared by 5 bases and J by 9 bases, with 4 bases of the junction left unmatched. The CDR3 is 12 amino acids. The CDR3 DNA follows: TGTGCCAGCAGTCACGGACAGGGGCAAGCTTTCTTT. Translation gives CASSHGQGQAFF.

V is TRBV12-3 or TRBV12-4 and J is TRBJ2-3; D perhaps matches TRBD1 (6 bases). Trimming took 5 bases from V and 0 from J, leaving 18 bases between them. CDR3 size: 17 residues. This CDR3 reads CASSRDISTVSTDTQYF. The CDR3 nucleotides are TGTGCCAGCAGTCGGGACATCTCGACAGTTAGCACAGATACGCAGTATTTT.

The chain links TRBV20-1 to TRBJ2-3, with D unresolved. V shed 0 bases and J shed 4 bases, with 5 bases lying between them. In germline, CDR1 is DFQATT, CDR2 SNEGSKA (reference sequence). There are 12 residues in the CDR3. In DNA form, the CDR3 reads TGCAGTGCTAGAGATACCCCAGATACGCAGTATTTT. Protein sequence: CSARDTPDTQYF.

This chain connects TRBV18 to TRBJ1-5, with D possibly matching TRBD1 (6 bases). CDR1 is KGHSH and CDR2 is LQKENI in the germline V gene. Trimming took 3 bases from V and 2 from J, leaving 8 bases between them. The CDR3 is 14 residues long. The CDR3 is CASSPDRGNQPQHF. The CDR3 DNA reads as TGTGCCAGCTCACCGGACAGAGGCAATCAGCCCCAGCATTTT.

The chain employs TRBV27 and TRBJ1-2; D might be TRBD1 (5 bases). Trimming shortened V by 4 bases and J by 4 bases, and 19 bases separated the two germline ends. The CDR3 has 16 amino acids. Germline CDR1 is MNHEY and CDR2 is SMNVEV (reference sequence). The CDR3 nucleotides are TGTGCCAGCAGTTCTCCCCACACTGGGGGGGGCTATGGCTACACCTTC. Amino acid sequence: CASSSPHTGGGYGYTF.